These 21 T cell receptor beta chains came from one sample sequenced in a study of cytomegalovirus exposure and HLA in healthy donors (dated by TCRdb to 2016 to 2017). Library method: the immunoSEQ multiplex PCR assay. The multiplex PCR relied on a mix of 60 forward primers for TCR Vbeta segments and 13 reverse primers for TCR Jbeta segments. The table comes from immuneACCESS by way of TCRdb, which keeps in-frame sequences with V and J called. Part of the clones is missing from these tables; in studies checked, under half for an unresolved V gene and the rest for unknown reasons. This sample lists 86,000 or so clones; about four fifths were detected once. The top ten constitute roughly 14% of the sample. The specimen was PBMCs. The receptor source for this set is a woman aged 40 to 50 in good health and CMV-seropositive.

The gene calls are TRBV10-3 and TRBJ2-5, with 12 positions matching TRBD1. The ends lost 6 bases at V and 5 bases at J; junction bases unmatched: 10. Germline loops: CDR1 ENHRY, CDR2 SYGVKD. The CDR3 is 16 residues long. DNA of the CDR3: TGTGCCATCAGGAACCCGGGACAGGGGGCCGAGGAGACCCAGTACTTC. This gives the protein CAIRNPGQGAEETQYF.

The V gene is TRBV28, the J gene TRBJ1-1; D might be TRBD1 (5 bases). This CDR3 is built from 15 residues. V gave up 6 bases and J gave up 2 bases, with 16 bases separating them. The germline V gene has CDR1 MDHEN and CDR2 SYDVKM. The CDR3 DNA sequence: TGTGCCAGCAGCCCCAGGGAGGGTCGAAACACTGAAGCTTTCTTT. It is translated as CASSPREGRNTEAFF.

The V call is TRBV7-9, the J call TRBJ1-5, with 10 bases fitting TRBD1. The germline CDR1 and CDR2 sequences are SEHNR and FQNEAQ (reference sequence). J gave up 0 bases and V 5 bases, and 10 bases lay outside the gene matches. The CDR3 extends over 18 amino acids. DNA for the CDR3: TGTGCCAGCAGCCTGGACAGGACAGGGGGGTATAGCAATCAGCCCCAGCATTTT. Its protein is CASSLDRTGGYSNQPQHF. The entire variable domain, with the rest obtained from reference TRBV7-9 and TRBJ1-5, is as follows: DTGVSQNPRHKITKRGQNVTFRCDPISEHNRLYWYRQTLGQGPEFLTYFQNEAQLEKSRLLSDRFSAERPKGSFSTLEIQRTEQGDSAMYLCASSLDRTGGYSNQPQHFGDGTRLSIL.

The chain is built from TRBV5-6 and TRBJ2-3, with 10 bases identical to TRBD2. The length of the CDR3 is 13 residues. CDR1 and CDR2 (germline): SGHDT, YYEEEE. The trim removed 2 bases at V and 8 bases at J, leaving 2 bases unmatched. The CDR3 bases are TGTGCCAGCAGCTTATGGACTAGCGGTACGCAGTATTTT. Translating it yields CASSLWTSGTQYF.

The chain's CDR3 is CASSQDWDRVLRIHTEAFF. CDR3 bases: TGCGCCAGCAGCCAAGATTGGGACAGGGTGCTTCGAATCCACACTGAAGCTTTCTTT. The V gene is TRBV4-3, the J gene TRBJ1-1; TRBD1 matches at 9 bases. CDR1 and CDR2 from the germline V gene are LGHNA and YSLEER. This CDR3 region has 19 residues. Trimming removed 0 bases from V and 3 bases from J; junction bases left unmatched: 14.

The CDR3 DNA follows: TGTGCCAGCAGCACTAGCGGGAGTAACTACGAGCAGTACTTC. It encodes CASSTSGSNYEQYF. The rearrangement links TRBV7-8 to TRBJ2-7; 11 bases agree with TRBD2. This CDR3 spans 14 amino acids. Germline V lookup: CDR1 SGHVS, CDR2 FQNEAQ. J gave up 3 bases and V 5 bases, and 3 bases lay outside the gene matches.

The chain is built from TRBV5-1 and TRBJ2-1, with 7 bases fitting TRBD1. The germline V gene has CDR1 SGHRS and CDR2 YFSETQ. The CDR3 length is 14 residues. V was pared by 4 bases and J by 9 bases, with 10 bases of the junction left unmatched. Written as DNA, the CDR3 is TGCGCCAGCAGCATGGGACAGTCTAAGGCTGAGCAGTTCTTC. Translating it yields CASSMGQSKAEQFF.

The genes are TRBV27 and TRBJ2-7, with 7 bases identical to TRBD1. V dropped 5 bases and J dropped 2; count of bases not matched to a gene: 9. The CDR3 contains 15 residues. Per the germline V gene, CDR1 is MNHEY and CDR2 is SMNVEV (reference sequence). Written as DNA, the CDR3 is TGTGCCAGCAGTCCCTACAGGGGAAGGACCTACGAGCAGTACTTC. Protein sequence: CASSPYRGRTYEQYF.

The V and J genes are TRBV4-1 and TRBJ1-6, with D possibly matching TRBD1 (6 bases). V lost 0 bases, J lost 4 bases, and 10 bases lay in between. The germline V gene encodes CDR1 MGHRA and CDR2 YSYEKL. The CDR3 runs 16 residues. CDR3 region: CASSQDGTFYNSPLHF. The CDR3 DNA is TGCGCCAGCAGCCAAGACGGGACATTTTATAATTCACCCCTCCACTTT.

The chain joins TRBV4-3 to TRBJ1-1; 9 bases match TRBD1. The CDR3 length is 14 residues. CDR1 and CDR2 (germline): LGHNA, YSLEER. V was pared by 6 bases and J by 4 bases, with 6 bases of the junction left unmatched. The CDR3, as DNA: TGCGCCAGCAGTTTGGACAGGGGTCCCACTGAAGCTTTCTTT. Its translation: CASSLDRGPTEAFF.

This chain uses TRBV7-6 with TRBJ2-1, with TRBD2 matching 15 bases. CDR1 is SGHVS, CDR2 FNYEAQ, per germline. The CDR3 runs 16 residues. V lost 1 base and J lost 15; bases outside the gene matches: 10. Here the CDR3 DNA reads TGTGCCAGCAGCTTAGGTTCGGGACTAGCGGGAGGCGATCTGTTCTTC. Amino acids: CASSLGSGLAGGDLFF.

The chain employs TRBV6-1 and TRBJ2-2, with D maybe TRBD1 (5 bases). The germline V gene encodes CDR1 MNHNS and CDR2 SASEGT. The V and J ends lost 7 bases and 4 bases respectively, with 13 bases between them. The CDR3 extends over 14 amino acids. The CDR3 here is CASNRPPGTGELFF. The DNA of the CDR3 is TGTGCCAGCAACAGGCCCCCGGGCACCGGGGAGCTGTTTTTT.

The chain employs TRBV27 and TRBJ2-3; no firm D call. This CDR3 has 13 amino acids. Germline V gives CDR1 MNHEY, CDR2 SMNVEV (reference sequence). V was pared by 5 bases and J by 3 bases, with 9 bases between. This CDR3 is CASSPLRTDTQYF. The CDR3 region has the DNA TGTGCCAGCAGTCCCCTCCGGACAGATACGCAGTATTTT.

The chain uses TRBV5-4 and TRBJ2-2, with 8 bases that match TRBD2. Germline CDR1 SGHNT, CDR2 YYREEE (reference sequence). J lost 5 bases, V lost 4 bases, and 13 bases had no gene match. The CDR3 has 17 amino acids. The CDR3, as DNA: TGTGCCAGCAGCGGGGAGGCAGGGCGCGGGGGGACCGGGGAGCTGTTTTTT. The encoded protein is CASSGEAGRGGTGELFF.

This chain uses TRBV5-1 with TRBJ2-2; weak D call: TRBD1 (5 bases). Germline V lookup: CDR1 SGHRS, CDR2 YFSETQ. This CDR3 comprises 14 residues. The germline V and J ends were trimmed by 1 base and 4 bases, with 8 bases remaining between them. DNA of the CDR3: TGCGCCAGCAGCTTGACCGACAGCACCGGGGAGCTGTTTTTT. It specifies CASSLTDSTGELFF.

The chain uses TRBV4-2 and TRBJ2-3; D unresolved. Germline V CDR1 and CDR2: LGHNA, YNFKEQ. V lost 2 bases, J lost 1 base, and 7 bases lay in between. This CDR3 has 14 residues. CDR3 in amino acids: CASSQLYRTDTQYF. The CDR3, as DNA: TGTGCCAGCAGCCAACTCTACCGCACAGATACGCAGTATTTT.

This clone has a handful of counts. The chain recombines TRBV5-1 with TRBJ2-7; 7 bases are a match to TRBD2. CDR1 is SGHRS, CDR2 YFSETQ, per germline. V dropped 2 bases and J dropped 0; count of bases not matched to a gene: 2. This CDR3 has 14 amino acids. The CDR3, as DNA: TGCGCCAGCAGCTTTGGCGGGGGCTCCTACGAGCAGTACTTC. It is translated as CASSFGGGSYEQYF. The full variable domain, rest sourced from reference TRBV5-1 and TRBJ2-7, is KAGVTQTPRYLIKTRGQQVTLSCSPISGHRSVSWYQQTPGQGLQFLFEYFSETQRNKGNFPGRFSGRQFSNSRSEMNVSTLELGDSALYLCASSFGGGSYEQYFGPGTRLTVT.

The chain combines TRBV28 with TRBJ2-1; 9 bases line up with TRBD1. V dropped 6 bases and J dropped 6; count of bases not matched to a gene: 9. The CDR3 length is 15 residues. From germline, CDR1 is MDHEN and CDR2 SYDVKM. CDR3 DNA sequence: TGTGCCAGCAGGACTCGGGACAGGGTTTTCAATGAGCAGTTCTTC. Translating gives CASRTRDRVFNEQFF.

This clone was recorded a few times. The V call is TRBV11-2, the J call TRBJ1-4; TRBD1 agrees at 9 bases. CDR1 is SGHAT, CDR2 FQNNGV, per germline. This CDR3 spans 15 amino acids. The junction had 9 bases not matched to a gene; V was cut back by 5 bases and J by 8 bases. The CDR3 DNA is TGTGCCAGCAGCCAAACAGGGGGCTTTGGGGAAAAACTGTTTTTT. Amino acid sequence: CASSQTGGFGEKLFF.

V gene TRBV5-1 combines with J gene TRBJ1-1, with 8 bases that match TRBD1. CDR1 is SGHRS, CDR2 YFSETQ, per germline. After removal of 2 bases from V and 7 bases from J, the junction contained 4 bases not matched to a gene. The CDR3 is made up of 13 amino acids. The CDR3 is CASSLPTGDEAFF. In nucleotides, the CDR3 is TGCGCCAGCAGCTTACCGACAGGGGATGAAGCTTTCTTT.

The V and J genes are TRBV28 and TRBJ2-7; D is uncertain. V was shortened by 4 bases and J by 2 bases, with 3 bases between the two germline ends. Germline CDR1 and CDR2: MDHEN and SYDVKM. The CDR3 extends over 11 amino acids. DNA for the CDR3: TGTGCCAGCAGTTCAACCTACGAGCAGTACTTC. This gives the protein CASSSTYEQYF. Complete variable domain (other parts from reference TRBV28 and TRBJ2-7): DVKVTQSSRYLVKRTGEKVFLECVQDMDHENMFWYRQDPGLGLRLIYFSYDVKMKEKGDIPEGYSVSREKKERFSLILESASTNQTSMYLCASSSTYEQYFGPGTRLTVT.